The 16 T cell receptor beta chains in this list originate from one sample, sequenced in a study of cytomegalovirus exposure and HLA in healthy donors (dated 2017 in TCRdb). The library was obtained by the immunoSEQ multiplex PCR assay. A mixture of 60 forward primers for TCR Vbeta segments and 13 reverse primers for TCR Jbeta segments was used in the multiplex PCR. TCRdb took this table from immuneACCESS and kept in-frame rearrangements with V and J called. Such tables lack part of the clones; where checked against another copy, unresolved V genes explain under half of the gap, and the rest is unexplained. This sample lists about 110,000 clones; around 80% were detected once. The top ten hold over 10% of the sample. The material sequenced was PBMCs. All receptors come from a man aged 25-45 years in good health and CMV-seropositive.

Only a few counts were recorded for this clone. CDR3 sequence reads: CASRIGEQGHNEQFF. CDR3 nucleotides: TGTGCCAGCCGCATTGGCGAGCAGGGGCACAATGAGCAGTTCTTC. This rearrangement joins TRBV7-9 to TRBJ2-1, with D possibly matching TRBD1 (6 bases). V gave up 8 bases and J gave up 5 bases, with 19 bases separating them. The CDR3 spans 15 residues. Germline lookup yields CDR1 SEHNR and CDR2 FQNEAQ (reference sequence).

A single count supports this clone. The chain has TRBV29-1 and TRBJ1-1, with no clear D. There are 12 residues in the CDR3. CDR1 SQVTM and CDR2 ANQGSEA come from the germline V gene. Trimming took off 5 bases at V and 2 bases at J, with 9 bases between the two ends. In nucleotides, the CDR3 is TGCAGCGTTTCGCGGGGTAACACTGAAGCTTTCTTT. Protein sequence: CSVSRGNTEAFF.

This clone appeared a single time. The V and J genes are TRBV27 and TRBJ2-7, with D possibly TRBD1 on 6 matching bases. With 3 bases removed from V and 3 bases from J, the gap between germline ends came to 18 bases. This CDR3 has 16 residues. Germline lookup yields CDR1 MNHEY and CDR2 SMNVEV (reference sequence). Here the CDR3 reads CASSFSILQGSYEQYF. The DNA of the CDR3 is TGTGCCAGCAGTTTCTCGATACTACAGGGAAGCTACGAGCAGTACTTC.

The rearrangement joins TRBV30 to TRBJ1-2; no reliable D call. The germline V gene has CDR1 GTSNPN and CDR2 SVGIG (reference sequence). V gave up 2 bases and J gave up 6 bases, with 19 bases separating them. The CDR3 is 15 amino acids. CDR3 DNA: TGTGCCTGGAGTTCTAGCCCTTTCTTTAGGGATGGCTACACCTTC. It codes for CAWSSSPFFRDGYTF.

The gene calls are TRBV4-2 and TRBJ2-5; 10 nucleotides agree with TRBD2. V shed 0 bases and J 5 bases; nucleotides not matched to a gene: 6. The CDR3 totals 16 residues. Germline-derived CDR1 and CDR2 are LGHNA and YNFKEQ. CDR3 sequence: CASSQDLERGGETQYF. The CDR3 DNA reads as TGTGCCAGCAGCCAAGATCTTGAGCGGGGGGGCGAGACCCAGTACTTC.

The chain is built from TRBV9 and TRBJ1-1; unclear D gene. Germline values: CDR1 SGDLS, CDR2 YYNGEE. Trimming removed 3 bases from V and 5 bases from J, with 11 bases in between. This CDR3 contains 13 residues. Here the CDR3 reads CASSATGRTEAFF. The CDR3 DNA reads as TGTGCCAGCAGCGCGACGGGAAGGACTGAAGCTTTCTTT.

The chain's CDR3 is CASSLTGSAGNTIYF. In DNA form, the CDR3 reads TGTGCCAGCAGCTTGACAGGGTCTGCGGGAAACACCATATATTTT. The chain carries TRBV7-2 and TRBJ1-3, with TRBD1 identical over 7 bases. The CDR3 contains 15 residues. Germline trimming cut 3 bases from V and 4 bases from J; bases unmatched to any gene: 6. Germline CDR1 is SGHTA and CDR2 is FQGNSA.

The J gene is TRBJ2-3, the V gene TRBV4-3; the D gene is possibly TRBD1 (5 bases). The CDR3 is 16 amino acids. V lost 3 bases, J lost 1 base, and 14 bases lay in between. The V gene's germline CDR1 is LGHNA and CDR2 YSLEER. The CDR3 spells CASSHVTGTGTDTQYF. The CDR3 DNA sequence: TGCGCCAGCAGCCACGTTACAGGTACCGGCACAGATACGCAGTATTTT.

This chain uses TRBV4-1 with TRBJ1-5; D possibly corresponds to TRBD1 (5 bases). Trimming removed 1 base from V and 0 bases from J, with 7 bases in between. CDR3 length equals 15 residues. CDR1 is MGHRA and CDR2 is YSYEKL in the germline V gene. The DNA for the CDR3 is TGCGCCAGCAGCCAAGGCAGGGATAGCAATCAGCCCCAGCATTTT. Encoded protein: CASSQGRDSNQPQHF.

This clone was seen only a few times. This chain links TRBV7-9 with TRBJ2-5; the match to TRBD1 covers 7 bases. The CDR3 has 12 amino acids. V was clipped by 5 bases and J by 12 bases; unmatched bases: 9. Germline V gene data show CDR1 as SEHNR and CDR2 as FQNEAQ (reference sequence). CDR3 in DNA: TGTGCCAGCAGCCCAAGGGGCACAGGGGAGTACTTC. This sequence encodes CASSPRGTGEYF.

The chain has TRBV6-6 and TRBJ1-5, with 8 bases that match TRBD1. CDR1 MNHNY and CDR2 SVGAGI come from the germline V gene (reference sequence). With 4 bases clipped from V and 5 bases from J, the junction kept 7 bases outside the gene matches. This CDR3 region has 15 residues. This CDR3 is CASSSLDRVDQPQHF. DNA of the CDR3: TGTGCCAGCAGTTCCTTGGACAGGGTCGATCAGCCCCAGCATTTT.

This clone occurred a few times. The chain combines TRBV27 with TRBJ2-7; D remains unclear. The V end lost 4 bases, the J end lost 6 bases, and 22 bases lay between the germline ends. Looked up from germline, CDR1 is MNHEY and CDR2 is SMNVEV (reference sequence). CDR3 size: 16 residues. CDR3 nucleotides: TGTGCCAGCAGTTATTGGTGCCAACGTGACACTTGCGAGCAGTACTTC. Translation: CASSYWCQRDTCEQYF.

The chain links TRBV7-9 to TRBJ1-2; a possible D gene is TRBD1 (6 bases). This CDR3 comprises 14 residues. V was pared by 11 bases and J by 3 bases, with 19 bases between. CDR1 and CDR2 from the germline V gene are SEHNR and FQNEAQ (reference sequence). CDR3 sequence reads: CAALGGAEDYGYTF. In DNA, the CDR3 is TGTGCCGCCCTAGGGGGGGCGGAGGACTATGGCTACACCTTC.

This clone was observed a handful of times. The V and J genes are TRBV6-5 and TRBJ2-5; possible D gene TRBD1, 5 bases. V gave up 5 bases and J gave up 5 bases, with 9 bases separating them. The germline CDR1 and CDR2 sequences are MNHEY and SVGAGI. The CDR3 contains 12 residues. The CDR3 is CASSPGSETQYF. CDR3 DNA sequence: TGTGCCAGCAGTCCAGGGTCCGAGACCCAGTACTTC.

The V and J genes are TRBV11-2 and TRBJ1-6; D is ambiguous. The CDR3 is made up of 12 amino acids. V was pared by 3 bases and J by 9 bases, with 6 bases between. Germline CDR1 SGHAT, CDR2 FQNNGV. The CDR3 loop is CASSLVSSPLHF. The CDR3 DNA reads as TGTGCCAGCAGCTTGGTTAGTTCACCCCTCCACTTT.

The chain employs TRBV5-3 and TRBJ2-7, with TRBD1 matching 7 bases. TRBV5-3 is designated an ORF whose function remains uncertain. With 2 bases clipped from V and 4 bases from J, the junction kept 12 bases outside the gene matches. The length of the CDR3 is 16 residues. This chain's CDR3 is CARSLPGQNNFYEQYF. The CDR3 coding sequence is TGTGCCAGAAGCTTACCGGGACAGAATAATTTTTACGAGCAGTACTTC.